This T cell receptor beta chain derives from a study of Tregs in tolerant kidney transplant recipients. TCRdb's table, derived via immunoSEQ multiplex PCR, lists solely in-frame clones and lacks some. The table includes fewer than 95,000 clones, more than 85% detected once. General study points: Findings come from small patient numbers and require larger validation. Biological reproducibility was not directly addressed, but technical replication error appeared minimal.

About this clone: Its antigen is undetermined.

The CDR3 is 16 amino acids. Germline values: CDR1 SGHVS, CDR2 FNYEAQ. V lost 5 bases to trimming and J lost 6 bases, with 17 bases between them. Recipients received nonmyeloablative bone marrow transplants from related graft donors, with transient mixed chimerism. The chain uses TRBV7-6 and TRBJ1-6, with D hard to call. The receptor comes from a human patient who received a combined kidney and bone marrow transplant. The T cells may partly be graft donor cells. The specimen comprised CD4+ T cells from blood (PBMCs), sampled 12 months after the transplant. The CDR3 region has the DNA TGTGCCAGCAGCAGCCGGGAAAAGTCAACTAATTCACCCCTCCACTTT. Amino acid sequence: CASSSREKSTNSPLHF.